Below are 26 T cell receptor beta chains sequenced from a single sample in a study of shared clonotypes between healthy human individuals. TCRdb's table, derived via immunoSEQ multiplex PCR, lists solely in-frame clones and lacks some. The sample records fewer than 130,000 clones, about 72% being singletons. Sequenced input: memory CD8+ T cells sorted from blood. Subset meaning: CD45RO+ cells pooled with CCR7-negative TemRA cells. The receptors stem from a woman in her twenties or thirties in good health.

V and J are TRBV5-1 and TRBJ2-7; 10 nucleotides line up with TRBD1. The CDR3 covers 14 residues. The ends lost 4 bases at V and 6 bases at J; junction bases unmatched: 7. CDR1 and CDR2 from the germline V gene are SGHRS and YFSETQ. The CDR3: CASSPGTGVLEQYF. CDR3 DNA: TGCGCCAGCAGCCCGGGGACAGGGGTTCTCGAGCAGTACTTC.

The genes are TRBV30 and TRBJ1-5; 9 nucleotides match TRBD1. Germline V lookup: CDR1 GTSNPN, CDR2 SVGIG (reference sequence). V gave up 5 bases and J gave up 6 bases; unmatched junction bases: 8. The length of the CDR3 is 14 residues. CDR3 coding DNA: TGTGCCTGGGACAGACAGGGGGGCGGTCAGCCCCAGCATTTT. Its translation: CAWDRQGGGQPQHF. The whole variable domain, remainder taken from reference TRBV30 and TRBJ1-5, is SQTIHQWPATLVQPVGSPLSLECTVEGTSNPNLYWYRQAAGRGLQLLFYSVGIGQISSEVPQNLSASRPQDRQFILSSKKLLLSDSGFYLCAWDRQGGGQPQHFGDGTRLSIL.

J is TRBJ1-1 and V is TRBV20-1; D not resolved. Germline V gives CDR1 DFQATT, CDR2 SNEGSKA (reference sequence). The ends were cut back, 5 bases at V and 3 bases at J, with 7 bases in the middle. The CDR3 sequence is 11 residues long. The CDR3 DNA follows: TGCAGTGCTCCTCTGGACACTGAAGCTTTCTTT. Residues: CSAPLDTEAFF.

This chain links TRBV28 with TRBJ1-3; D is unclear. This CDR3 is built from 11 residues. Deletions cut 3 bases from V and 4 bases from J, with 1 base between. The germline V gene encodes CDR1 MDHEN and CDR2 SYDVKM. CDR3 nucleotide sequence: TGTGCCAGCAGTTTCGGAAACACCATATATTTT. Residues: CASSFGNTIYF.

This sequence joins TRBV9 and TRBJ2-2; 9 nucleotides line up with TRBD2. Germline trimming cut 5 bases from V and 1 base from J; bases unmatched to any gene: 6. CDR1 and CDR2 (germline): SGDLS, YYNGEE. CDR3 length: 16 amino acids. This CDR3 reads CASSLGLAENTGELFF. As DNA, the CDR3 is TGTGCCAGCAGTTTGGGACTAGCAGAGAACACCGGGGAGCTGTTTTTT. Using reference TRBV9 and TRBJ2-2 for the parts outside the CDR3, the full variable domain is DSGVTQTPKHLITATGQRVTLRCSPRSGDLSVYWYQQSLDQGLQFLIQYYNGEERAKGNILERFSAQQFPDLHSELNLSSLELGDSALYFCASSLGLAENTGELFFGEGSRLTVL.

This rearrangement joins TRBV7-2 to TRBJ2-3, with D perhaps TRBD1 (5 bases). Germline lookup yields CDR1 SGHTA and CDR2 FQGNSA. The CDR3 runs 15 residues. V lost 5 bases and J lost 3, with 15 bases in between. CDR3: CASSHLRQGTDTQYF. CDR3 in DNA: TGTGCCAGCAGCCACCTTCGGCAGGGAACAGATACGCAGTATTTT.

The table lists this clone with a few counts. This chain uses TRBV29-1 with TRBJ2-3, with D unclear. The V and J ends lost 4 bases and 1 base respectively, with 3 bases between them. CDR1 and CDR2 from the germline V gene are SQVTM and ANQGSEA. The CDR3 length is 11 residues. The CDR3 bases are TGCAGCGTTGTACGCACAGATACGCAGTATTTT. Translation gives CSVVRTDTQYF.

This clone was recorded only once. The rearrangement uses TRBV5-1 and TRBJ1-1; D is unclear. CDR3 size: 13 residues. Trimming stripped 1 base from V and 1 base from J, with 5 bases between. CDR1 is SGHRS, CDR2 YFSETQ, per germline. The CDR3 DNA follows: TGCGCCAGCAGCTTGATGGGGAACACTGAAGCTTTCTTT. Its translation: CASSLMGNTEAFF. Based on the CDR3 plus reference TRBV5-1 and TRBJ1-1, the full variable domain is KAGVTQTPRYLIKTRGQQVTLSCSPISGHRSVSWYQQTPGQGLQFLFEYFSETQRNKGNFPGRFSGRQFSNSRSEMNVSTLELGDSALYLCASSLMGNTEAFFGQGTRLTVV.

The rearrangement links TRBV6-5 to TRBJ2-7, with 7 bases aligning to TRBD1. The length of the CDR3 is 16 residues. From germline, CDR1 is MNHEY and CDR2 SVGAGI. Trimming removed 2 bases from V and 3 bases from J; junction bases left unmatched: 10. This CDR3 is CASSYSPGRGFYEQYF. DNA for the CDR3: TGTGCCAGCAGTTACAGCCCGGGCAGGGGGTTCTACGAGCAGTACTTC.

This chain links TRBV4-1 with TRBJ2-3; D is possibly TRBD1 (5 bases). The CDR3 length is 16 residues. V lost 3 bases and J lost 2, with 15 bases in between. Germline CDR1 reads MGHRA; CDR2 reads YSYEKL. The CDR3 loop reads CASSHRRGYSTDTQYF. CDR3 DNA: TGCGCCAGCAGCCACAGAAGGGGTTACTCCACAGATACGCAGTATTTT.

J is TRBJ2-3 and V is TRBV30, with D hard to call. Per the germline V gene, CDR1 is GTSNPN and CDR2 is SVGIG (reference sequence). The germline V and J ends were trimmed by 0 bases and 0 bases, with 7 bases remaining between them. CDR3 length: 14 amino acids. In DNA form, the CDR3 reads TGTGCCTGGAGTGTAGGATCCAGCACAGATACGCAGTATTTT. Its protein is CAWSVGSSTDTQYF.

This chain connects TRBV6-1 to TRBJ1-2; TRBD1 matches 7 bases. Germline V gene data show CDR1 as MNHNS and CDR2 as SASEGT. CDR3 size: 13 residues. After removal of 1 base from V and 7 bases from J, the junction contained 3 bases not matched to a gene. CDR3 sequence: CASSEGTGSGYTF. The CDR3, as DNA: TGTGCCAGCAGTGAAGGGACAGGCAGTGGCTACACCTTC.

The genes are TRBV4-2 and TRBJ2-7; weak D call: TRBD2 (6 bases). Germline CDR1 is LGHNA and CDR2 is YNFKEQ. The germline V and J ends were trimmed by 0 bases and 0 bases, with 9 bases remaining between them. CDR3 length equals 15 residues. Here the CDR3 reads CASSQEEGSSYEQYF. The CDR3 nucleotides are TGTGCCAGCAGCCAAGAGGAGGGGAGCTCCTACGAGCAGTACTTC.

Concerning this clone itself: With only one base between it and a far larger clone, this is likely a read error. The CDR3 DNA reads as TGTGCCAGCAGTGTTTACAATGAGCAGTTCTTC. It specifies CASSVYNEQFF. The rearrangement links TRBV28 to TRBJ2-1; D is unresolved. The V end was cut by 5 bases, the J end by 4 bases, with 3 bases between. This CDR3 has 11 amino acids. Germline V gene data show CDR1 as MDHEN and CDR2 as SYDVKM.

This rearrangement joins TRBV6-1 to TRBJ2-1; either TRBD1 or TRBD2 may supply D (5 bases each). The CDR3 sequence is 14 residues long. The germline gives CDR1 MNHNS, CDR2 SASEGT. Trimming shortened V by 4 bases and J by 7 bases, and 14 bases separated the two germline ends. This chain's CDR3 is CASSAGPEGNEQFF. CDR3 bases: TGTGCCAGCAGTGCGGGGCCCGAGGGGAATGAGCAGTTCTTC.

V and J are TRBV7-2 and TRBJ2-3; no firm D call. Germline lookup yields CDR1 SGHTA and CDR2 FQGNSA. CDR3 length equals 12 residues. Trimming cost V 4 bases and J 6 bases, with 8 bases left between them. Here the CDR3 reads CASSSYTDTQYF. In nucleotides, the CDR3 is TGTGCCAGCAGCTCCTATACTGATACGCAGTATTTT.

This clone is judged medium-sized. The rearrangement uses TRBV6-5 and TRBJ2-7; D possibly corresponds to TRBD1 (6 bases). Germline loops: CDR1 MNHEY, CDR2 SVGAGI. The CDR3 length is 15 residues. With 2 bases removed from V and 0 bases from J, the gap between germline ends came to 11 bases. Here the CDR3 reads CASSYVTGSSYEQYF. CDR3 coding DNA: TGTGCCAGCAGTTACGTTACAGGGTCCTCCTACGAGCAGTACTTC.

This rearrangement joins TRBV4-1 to TRBJ1-4, with a possible D match to TRBD1 (5 bases). Trimming took off 0 bases at V and 9 bases at J, with 17 bases between the two ends. Germline CDR1 and CDR2: MGHRA and YSYEKL. This CDR3 contains 16 residues. Here the CDR3 DNA reads TGCGCCAGCAGCCAAGATGGAGGCCAGGGTCGGAAAAAACTGTTTTTT. It translates to CASSQDGGQGRKKLFF.

The chain is built from TRBV27 and TRBJ2-1; D gene uncertain. The CDR3 sequence is 15 residues long. Between the trimmed V and J ends, which lost 8 bases and 0 bases, there was a span of 14 bases. Germline assignment: CDR1 MNHEY and CDR2 SMNVEV (reference sequence). CDR3 region: CASSAFGPSYNEQFF. In DNA form, the CDR3 reads TGTGCCAGCTCCGCGTTCGGACCCTCCTACAATGAGCAGTTCTTC.

This chain joins TRBV28 and TRBJ1-1, with a tentative D call TRBD1 (6 bases). The V gene's germline CDR1 is MDHEN and CDR2 SYDVKM. Trimming took off 4 bases at V and 0 bases at J, with 15 bases between the two ends. The CDR3 contains 16 residues. The CDR3, as DNA: TGTGCCAGCAGTTCCTACAGGGTCGGGCTGAACACTGAAGCTTTCTTT. It encodes CASSSYRVGLNTEAFF.

This clone has a single count. The rearrangement joins TRBV7-9 to TRBJ1-5; D is undetermined. The CDR3 extends over 13 amino acids. The V end lost 1 base, the J end lost 3 bases, and 4 bases lay between the germline ends. Germline-derived CDR1 and CDR2 are SEHNR and FQNEAQ (reference sequence). The CDR3 is CASSLDANQPQHF. CDR3 DNA: TGTGCCAGCAGCTTAGATGCCAATCAGCCCCAGCATTTT.

This CDR3 is CASSPNRDSYNEQFF. DNA for the CDR3: TGTGCCAGCAGCCCCAACAGGGACTCCTACAATGAGCAGTTCTTC. The rearrangement uses TRBV7-3 and TRBJ2-1; weak D call: TRBD1 (6 bases). This CDR3 contains 15 residues. Trimming removed 5 bases at V and 0 bases at J, with 11 bases between. In germline, CDR1 is SGHTA, CDR2 FQGTGA. Filled out from reference TRBV7-3 and TRBJ2-1, the complete variable domain reads GAGVSQTPSNKVTEKGKYVELRCDPISGHTALYWYRQSLGQGPEFLIYFQGTGAADDSGLPNDRFFAVRPEGSVSTLKIQRTERGDSAVYLCASSPNRDSYNEQFFGPGTRLTVL.

This rearrangement joins TRBV7-6 to TRBJ2-3, with D uncertain. Per the germline V gene, CDR1 is SGHVS and CDR2 is FNYEAQ. The length of the CDR3 is 13 residues. Trimming removed 5 bases at V and 1 base at J, with 7 bases between. The CDR3 region is CASSPPGTDTQYF. The CDR3 DNA sequence: TGTGCCAGCAGCCCCCCAGGCACAGATACGCAGTATTTT.

V is TRBV28 and J is TRBJ2-1; unclear D gene. Trimming removed 5 bases from V and 8 bases from J, with 22 bases in between. Per the germline V gene, CDR1 is MDHEN and CDR2 is SYDVKM. The CDR3 sequence is 16 residues long. CDR3 protein: CASSKTLPLIIHEQFF. DNA of the CDR3: TGTGCCAGCAGTAAAACCCTCCCCCTTATTATCCATGAGCAGTTCTTC. Full variable domain (rest looked up from reference TRBV28 and TRBJ2-1): DVKVTQSSRYLVKRTGEKVFLECVQDMDHENMFWYRQDPGLGLRLIYFSYDVKMKEKGDIPEGYSVSREKKERFSLILESASTNQTSMYLCASSKTLPLIIHEQFFGPGTRLTVL.

The genes are TRBV28 and TRBJ2-7, with 11 bases aligning to TRBD2. Germline CDR1 is MDHEN and CDR2 is SYDVKM. The CDR3 contains 15 residues. V was pared by 4 bases and J by 2 bases, with 4 bases of the junction left unmatched. The CDR3 sequence: CASSWTSGWAYEQYF. The CDR3 DNA reads as TGTGCCAGCAGTTGGACTAGCGGGTGGGCCTACGAGCAGTACTTC. The whole variable domain, filled in from reference TRBV28 and TRBJ2-7, reads DVKVTQSSRYLVKRTGEKVFLECVQDMDHENMFWYRQDPGLGLRLIYFSYDVKMKEKGDIPEGYSVSREKKERFSLILESASTNQTSMYLCASSWTSGWAYEQYFGPGTRLTVT.

This clone was seen many times. V and J are TRBV11-2 and TRBJ1-1; the D is unclear. With 2 bases removed from V and 2 bases from J, the gap between germline ends came to 6 bases. CDR1 is SGHAT, CDR2 FQNNGV, per germline. CDR3 length equals 13 residues. The DNA for the CDR3 is TGTGCCAGCAGCTTAAACACCAACACTGAAGCTTTCTTT. Encoded protein: CASSLNTNTEAFF. The full variable domain, in which reference TRBV11-2 and TRBJ1-1 provide the parts outside the CDR3, is EAGVAQSPRYKIIEKRQSVAFWCNPISGHATLYWYQQILGQGPKLLIQFQNNGVVDDSQLPKDRFSAERLKGVDSTLKIQPAKLEDSAVYLCASSLNTNTEAFFGQGTRLTVV.